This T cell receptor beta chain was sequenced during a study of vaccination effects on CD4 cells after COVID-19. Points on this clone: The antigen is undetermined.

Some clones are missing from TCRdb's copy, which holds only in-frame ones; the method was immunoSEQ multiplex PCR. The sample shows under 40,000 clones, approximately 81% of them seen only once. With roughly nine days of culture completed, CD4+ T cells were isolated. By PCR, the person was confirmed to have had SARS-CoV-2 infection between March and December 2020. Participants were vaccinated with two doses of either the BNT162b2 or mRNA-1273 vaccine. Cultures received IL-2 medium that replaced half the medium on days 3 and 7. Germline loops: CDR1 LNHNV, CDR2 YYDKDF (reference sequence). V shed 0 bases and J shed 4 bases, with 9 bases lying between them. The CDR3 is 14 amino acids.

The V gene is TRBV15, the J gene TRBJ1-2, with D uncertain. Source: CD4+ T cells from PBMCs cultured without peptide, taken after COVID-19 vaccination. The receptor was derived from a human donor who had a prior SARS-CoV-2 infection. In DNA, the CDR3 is TGTGCCACCAGCAGAGATCGAGGCGCCTATGGCTACACCTTC. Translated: CATSRDRGAYGYTF.